The T cell receptor (beta chain) under discussion was sequenced for a study of vaccination and CD4 T cells after COVID-19. The CDR3 contains 13 residues. The V and J ends lost 6 bases and 9 bases, in that order; junction bases with no gene match: 8. Cultured CD4+ T cell DNA underwent sequencing with the Oncomine TCR Beta short-read assay. TCRdb reprocessed the PCR reads with MiXCR, giving one entry per CDR3 protein. There are around 4,000 distinct CDR3 sequences in the sample; around 20% occur only once, and approximately 16% lies in the top ten. Treatment in this sample: roughly 10-day PBMC culture with coronavirus spike peptide pools or control peptides (ViraFEST assay). This clonotype is categorized as medium-sized. The antigen is not known.

Sequenced: CD4+ T cells from blood, cultured in vitro. This TCR was sampled from a human donor who had recovered from COVID-19. The genes are TRBV12-3 or TRBV12-4 and TRBJ1-2, with 9 bases fitting TRBD1. Written as DNA, the CDR3 is TGTGCCAGCAGGCCTACAGGGGGCAGGAGCTACACCTTC. This gives the protein CASRPTGGRSYTF.